These T cell receptor beta chains were read from a single sample in a study of CD8 T cells in Susac syndrome. TCRdb ran MiXCR on the immunoSEQ multiplex PCR reads and lists one entry per CDR3 protein. The sample has 55,000 to 70,000 distinct CDR3 sequences, approximately 95% seen once; the top ten hold 0.24%. Input material: CD8+ T cells from PBMCs. Every receptor here comes from a human donor in good health. Each CDR3 is given with its conserved first and last residue. A D gene is named only where the DNA matches it firmly. Size is stated for part of the rows, as once, few or many counts, or as a class when the clone is expanded.

v_gene	j_gene	len	abundance	d_gene	CDR3aa	CDR3nt
TRBV5-1	TRBJ1-4	15	.	.	CASRQNPRDFEKLFF	TGCGCCAGCAGACAAAACCCCAGGGATTTCGAAAAACTGTTTTTT
TRBV3-1	TRBJ1-1	13	few	.	CASSPWENTEAFF	TGTGCCAGCAGCCCCTGGGAGAACACTGAAGCTTTCTTT
TRBV3-1	TRBJ2-3	18	.	TRBD2	CASRLGPTRGGSPDTQYF	TGTGCCAGCCGCCTGGGACCCACGCGGGGCGGGAGCCCAGATACGCAGTATTTT
TRBV6-1	TRBJ1-5	15	.	TRBD1	CASKPTGVGDQPQHF	TGTGCCAGCAAACCTACAGGGGTCGGGGATCAGCCCCAGCATTTT
TRBV3-1	TRBJ2-7	13	.	.	CASSLGPPREQYF	TGTGCCAGCAGCCTCGGGCCCCCGAGGGAGCAGTACTTC
TRBV9	TRBJ2-7	15	.	.	CASSVGAGRSYEQYF	TGTGCCAGCAGCGTAGGGGCGGGGAGATCCTACGAGCAGTACTTC
TRBV14	TRBJ1-2	15	.	.	CASSQDPRGTYGYTF	TGTGCCAGCAGCCAAGATCCGCGGGGCACCTATGGCTACACCTTC
TRBV7-9	TRBJ1-6	15	.	.	CASSSVGENNSPLHF	TGTGCCAGCAGCTCCGTAGGGGAGAATAATTCACCCCTCCACTTT
TRBV20-1	TRBJ2-3	15	.	TRBD2	CSARPVLAATDTQYF	TGCAGTGCTAGACCGGTTCTAGCGGCCACAGATACGCAGTATTTT
TRBV24-1	TRBJ2-1	15	.	.	CATSDSLGRGDEQFF	TGTGCCACCAGTGATTCCTTGGGGCGGGGTGATGAGCAGTTCTTC
TRBV5-1	TRBJ1-2	13	.	.	CASSLGRIYGYTF	TGCGCCAGCAGCTTGGGACGGATCTATGGCTACACCTTC
TRBV2	TRBJ2-7	13	.	.	CASRGAGSYEQYF	TGTGCCAGCAGGGGAGCGGGCTCCTACGAGCAGTACTTC
TRBV28	TRBJ2-1	15	.	TRBD1	CASSYGGQGYNEQFF	TGTGCCAGCAGTTATGGGGGACAGGGGTACAATGAGCAGTTCTTC
TRBV6-2/TRBV6-3	TRBJ1-5	16	.	.	CASRAPRTGGHQPQHF	TGTGCCAGCAGAGCCCCTCGGACCGGAGGCCATCAGCCCCAGCATTTT
TRBV12-3/TRBV12-4	TRBJ1-2	14	.	.	CASSLGGGLRGYTF	TGTGCCAGCAGTTTAGGCGGGGGTCTTCGGGGCTACACCTTC
TRBV6-5	TRBJ2-1	15	.	.	CASSYISQAEDEQFF	TGTGCCAGCAGTTACATTAGCCAAGCGGAGGATGAGCAGTTCTTC
TRBV30	TRBJ2-7	17	.	.	CAWSLPGALGLTYEQYF	TGTGCCTGGAGTCTTCCAGGGGCGCTAGGTTTAACCTACGAGCAGTACTTC
TRBV7-8	TRBJ2-7	18	.	TRBD2	CASSYGTSGGTISYEQYF	TGTGCCAGCAGCTACGGGACTAGCGGGGGGACCATCTCCTACGAGCAGTACTTC
TRBV27	TRBJ1-1	15	.	.	CASSAGWVGGTEAFF	TGTGCCAGCAGTGCGGGTTGGGTCGGGGGCACTGAAGCTTTCTTT
TRBV7-2	TRBJ2-7	14	.	.	CASSFERRAYEQYF	TGTGCCAGCAGCTTTGAGAGAAGGGCCTACGAGCAGTACTTC
TRBV29-1	TRBJ2-7	13	.	.	CSVGDSNVYEQYF	TGCAGCGTTGGTGATTCGAATGTCTACGAGCAGTACTTC
TRBV6-6	TRBJ1-3	13	.	.	CASSYSNGNTIYF	TGTGCCAGCAGTTATTCGAATGGAAACACCATATATTTT
TRBV9	TRBJ2-7	13	.	.	CASSVSPAYEQYF	TGTGCCAGCAGCGTCTCTCCGGCCTACGAGCAGTACTTC
TRBV30	TRBJ2-7	13	few	.	CAWSGALPSEQYF	TGTGCCTGGAGTGGAGCCCTGCCCTCGGAGCAGTACTTC
TRBV5-1	TRBJ2-1	15	.	.	CASSLTGTGFNEQFF	TGCGCCAGCAGCTTGACGGGGACCGGATTCAATGAGCAGTTCTTC
TRBV19	TRBJ1-1	13	.	.	CASSTDGNTEAFF	TGTGCCAGTAGTACGGACGGGAACACTGAAGCTTTCTTT
TRBV12-3/TRBV12-4	TRBJ2-7	11	.	.	CASSPGPEQYF	TGTGCCAGCAGCCCCGGGCCGGAGCAGTACTTC
TRBV7-9	TRBJ1-4	12	once	.	CASSLRRGELFF	TGTGCCAGCAGCCTAAGACGAGGGGAACTGTTTTTT
TRBV12-3/TRBV12-4	TRBJ1-5	16	.	TRBD1	CASSPEETGPSGPQHF	TGTGCCAGCAGCCCGGAAGAGACAGGGCCTTCGGGGCCCCAGCATTTT
TRBV7-3	TRBJ2-1	16	.	.	CASSLTGSSYYNEQFF	TGTGCCAGCAGCTTAACCGGGAGTTCCTACTACAATGAGCAGTTCTTC
TRBV7-9	TRBJ2-5	15	once	TRBD1	CASSAKDREAETQYF	TGTGCCAGCAGCGCAAAGGACAGGGAGGCAGAGACCCAGTACTTC
TRBV4-1	TRBJ2-7	15	.	.	CASSRITGLSYEQYF	TGCGCCAGCAGCCGAATCACAGGGTTGAGTTACGAGCAGTACTTC
TRBV4-1	TRBJ2-1	15	once	.	CASSQGLLTYNEQFF	TGCGCCAGCAGCCAAGGACTTCTTACCTACAATGAGCAGTTCTTC
TRBV30	TRBJ2-5	15	.	.	CAWSVMGGAEETQYF	TGTGCCTGGAGTGTAATGGGGGGGGCCGAGGAGACCCAGTACTTC
TRBV30	TRBJ1-1	13	.	TRBD1	CAWREQGLPEAFF	TGTGCCTGGAGAGAACAGGGGCTACCTGAAGCTTTCTTT
TRBV4-1	TRBJ1-4	14	.	TRBD1	CASSQQQNRGPEFF	TGCGCCAGCAGCCAACAACAGAACAGGGGGCCGGAGTTTTTT
TRBV29-1	TRBJ1-2	12	.	.	CSVDDGNYGYTF	TGCAGCGTAGATGACGGCAACTATGGCTACACCTTC
TRBV13	TRBJ1-2	13	once	.	CASSLARVDGYTF	TGTGCCAGCAGCTTAGCCAGGGTGGATGGCTACACCTTC
TRBV19	TRBJ2-7	15	.	.	CASSAGTGWSYEQYF	TGTGCCAGTAGTGCTGGAACAGGTTGGTCCTACGAGCAGTACTTC
TRBV27	TRBJ2-7	14	.	.	CASSYVFPTYEQYF	TGTGCCAGCAGTTACGTCTTCCCTACCTACGAGCAGTACTTC
TRBV5-4	TRBJ2-3	17	.	.	CASSSARADTSTDTQYF	TGTGCCAGCAGCTCGGCGCGAGCGGATACTAGCACAGATACGCAGTATTTT
TRBV11-2	TRBJ2-7	11	.	.	CASSFGDEQYF	TGTGCCAGCAGCTTCGGGGACGAGCAGTACTTC
TRBV6-5	TRBJ2-2	14	.	.	CASTLSGGSGELFF	TGTGCCAGCACCCTATCAGGCGGGTCCGGGGAGCTGTTTTTT